This TCR beta chain was found in a study of post-analysis software for immune sequencing data. On this clonotype itself: Its antigen is not identified. At one end the junction does not follow the germline gene, possibly because of a read error.

Germline lookup yields CDR1 MNHNY and CDR2 SVGAGI (reference sequence). The CDR3 sequence is 15 residues long. The study's findings and limits: Comparison of patients with controls showed five or six TRBV segments more frequent in patients, TRBV5-6, TRBV5-1 and TRBV20-1 among them. Samples prepared in the same batch strongly co-clustered by F measure. In multiple sclerosis, normalized Chao1 diversity was significantly below that of controls.

TCR beta cDNA libraries had unique molecular identifiers. TCRdb recomputed calls from the PCR reads with MiXCR, one row per CDR3 protein. The data show fewer than 850,000 distinct CDR3 sequences, roughly 27% seen once. Sample: blood. This TCR was recovered from a girl aged 5-17 years with multiple sclerosis. This chain uses TRBV6-6 with TRBJ1-4, with D perhaps TRBD1 (5 bases). The CDR3 is CASTRAGAANEKRFF. The CDR3 bases are TGTGCCAGCACAAGGGCTGGGGCGGCTAATGAAAAACGGTTTTTT.